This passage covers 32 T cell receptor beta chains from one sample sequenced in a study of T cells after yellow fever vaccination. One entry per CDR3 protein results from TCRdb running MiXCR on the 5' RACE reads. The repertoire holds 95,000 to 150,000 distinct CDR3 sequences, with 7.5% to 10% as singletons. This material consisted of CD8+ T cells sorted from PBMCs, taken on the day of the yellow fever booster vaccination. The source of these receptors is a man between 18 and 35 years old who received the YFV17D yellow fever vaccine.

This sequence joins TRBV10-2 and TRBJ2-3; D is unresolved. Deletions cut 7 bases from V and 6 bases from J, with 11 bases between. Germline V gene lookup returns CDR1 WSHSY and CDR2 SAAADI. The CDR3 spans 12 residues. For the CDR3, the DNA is TGCGCCAGCACTGACCCCCTCGATACGCAGTATTTT. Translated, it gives CASTDPLDTQYF.

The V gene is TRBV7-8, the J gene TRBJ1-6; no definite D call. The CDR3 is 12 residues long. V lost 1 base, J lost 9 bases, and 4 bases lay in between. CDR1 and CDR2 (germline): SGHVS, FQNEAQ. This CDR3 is CASSLGSSPLHF. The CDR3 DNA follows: TGTGCCAGCAGCTTAGGCAGTTCACCCCTCCACTTT.

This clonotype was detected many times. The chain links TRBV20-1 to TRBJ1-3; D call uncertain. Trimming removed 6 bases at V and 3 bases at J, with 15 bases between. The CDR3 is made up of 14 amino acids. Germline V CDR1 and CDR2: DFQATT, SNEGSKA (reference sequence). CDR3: CSAASWDLGNTIYF. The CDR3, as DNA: TGCAGTGCCGCCAGTTGGGATCTTGGAAACACCATATATTTT.

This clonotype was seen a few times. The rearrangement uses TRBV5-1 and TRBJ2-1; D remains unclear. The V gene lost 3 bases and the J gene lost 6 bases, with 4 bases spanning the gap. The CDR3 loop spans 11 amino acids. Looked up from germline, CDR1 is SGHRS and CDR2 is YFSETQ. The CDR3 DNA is TGCGCCAGCAGCTCCAGCAATGAGCAGTTCTTC. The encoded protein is CASSSSNEQFF.

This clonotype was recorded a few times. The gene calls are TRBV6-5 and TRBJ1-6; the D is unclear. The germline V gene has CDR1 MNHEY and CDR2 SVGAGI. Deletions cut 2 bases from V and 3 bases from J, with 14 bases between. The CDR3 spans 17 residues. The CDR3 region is CASSYTSGVVYNSPLHF. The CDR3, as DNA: TGTGCCAGCAGTTACACGTCCGGGGTAGTCTATAATTCACCCCTCCACTTT.

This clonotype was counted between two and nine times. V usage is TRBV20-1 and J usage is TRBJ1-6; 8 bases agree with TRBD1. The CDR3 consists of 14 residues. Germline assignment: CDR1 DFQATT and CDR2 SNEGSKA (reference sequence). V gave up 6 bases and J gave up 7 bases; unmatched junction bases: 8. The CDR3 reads CSAGTGRENSPLHF. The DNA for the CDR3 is TGCAGTGCCGGGACAGGACGGGAAAATTCACCCCTCCACTTT.

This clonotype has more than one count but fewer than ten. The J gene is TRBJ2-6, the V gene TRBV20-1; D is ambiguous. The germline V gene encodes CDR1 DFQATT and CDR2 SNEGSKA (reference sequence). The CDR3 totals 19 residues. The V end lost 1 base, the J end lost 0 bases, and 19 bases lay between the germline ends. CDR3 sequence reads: CSARGVGRSTASGANVLTF. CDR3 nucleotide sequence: TGCAGTGCTAGAGGAGTAGGACGTAGTACGGCCTCTGGGGCCAACGTCCTGACTTTC.

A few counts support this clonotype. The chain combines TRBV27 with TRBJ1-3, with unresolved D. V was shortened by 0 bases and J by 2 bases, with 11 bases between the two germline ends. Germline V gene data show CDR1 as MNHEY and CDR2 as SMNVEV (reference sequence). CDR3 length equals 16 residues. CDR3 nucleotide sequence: TGTGCCAGCAGTTTATCTGGGGTTAACCCTGGAAACACCATATATTTT. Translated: CASSLSGVNPGNTIYF.

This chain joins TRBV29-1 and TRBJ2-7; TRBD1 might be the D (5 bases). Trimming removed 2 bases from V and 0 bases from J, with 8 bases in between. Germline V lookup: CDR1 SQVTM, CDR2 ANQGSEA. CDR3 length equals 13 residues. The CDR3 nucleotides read TGCAGCGTTGAAAGCCAGGGCTCCTACGAGCAGTACTTC. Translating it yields CSVESQGSYEQYF.

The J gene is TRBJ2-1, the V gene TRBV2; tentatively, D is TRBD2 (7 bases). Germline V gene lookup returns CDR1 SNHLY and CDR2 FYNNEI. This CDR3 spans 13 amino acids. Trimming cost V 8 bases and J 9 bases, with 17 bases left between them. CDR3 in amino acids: CASFITGGAEQFF. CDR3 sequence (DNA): TGTGCCAGCTTTATCACGGGGGGCGCTGAGCAGTTCTTC.

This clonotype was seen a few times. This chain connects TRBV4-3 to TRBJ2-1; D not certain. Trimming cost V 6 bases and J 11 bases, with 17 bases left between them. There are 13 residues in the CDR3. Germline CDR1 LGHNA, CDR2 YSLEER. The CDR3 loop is CASRLKREEKQFF. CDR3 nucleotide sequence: TGCGCCAGCAGGCTTAAAAGGGAAGAGAAGCAGTTCTTC.

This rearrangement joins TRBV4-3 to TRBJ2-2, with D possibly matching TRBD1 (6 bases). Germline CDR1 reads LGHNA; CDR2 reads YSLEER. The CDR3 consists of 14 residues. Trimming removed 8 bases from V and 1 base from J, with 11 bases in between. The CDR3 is CASSWGRNTGELFF. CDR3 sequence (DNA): TGCGCCAGCTCCTGGGGGCGGAACACCGGGGAGCTGTTTTTT.

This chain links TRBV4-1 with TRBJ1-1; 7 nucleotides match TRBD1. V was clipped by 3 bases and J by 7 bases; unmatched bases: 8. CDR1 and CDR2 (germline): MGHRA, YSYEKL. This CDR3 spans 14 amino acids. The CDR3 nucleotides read TGCGCCAGCAGCCACGCAGCGACAGGGATTGAAGCTTTCTTT. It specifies CASSHAATGIEAFF.

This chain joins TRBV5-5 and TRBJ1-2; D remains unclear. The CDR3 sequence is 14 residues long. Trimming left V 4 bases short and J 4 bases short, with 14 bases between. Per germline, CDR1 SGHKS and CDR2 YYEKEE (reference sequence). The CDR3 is CASSPTGIFYGYTF. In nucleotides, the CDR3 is TGTGCCAGCAGCCCCACGGGGATATTCTATGGCTACACCTTC.

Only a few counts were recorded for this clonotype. DNA for the CDR3: TGTGCCAGCGGGGGGGGGAGCTCCTACAATGAGCAGTTCTTC. It yields the protein CASGGGSSYNEQFF. V gene TRBV6-2 or TRBV6-3 combines with J gene TRBJ2-1; 7 bases are shared with TRBD2. V shed 8 bases, J shed 0 bases, and the junction held 4 bases outside the gene matches. Germline CDR1 MNHEY, CDR2 SVGEGT. There are 14 residues in the CDR3.

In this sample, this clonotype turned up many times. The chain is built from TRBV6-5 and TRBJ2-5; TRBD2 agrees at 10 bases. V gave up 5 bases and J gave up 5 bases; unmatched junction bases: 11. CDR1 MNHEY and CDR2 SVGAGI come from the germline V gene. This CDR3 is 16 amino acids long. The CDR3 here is CASSPGLAEGVETQYF. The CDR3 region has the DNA TGTGCCAGCAGTCCCGGACTAGCGGAAGGAGTGGAGACCCAGTACTTC.

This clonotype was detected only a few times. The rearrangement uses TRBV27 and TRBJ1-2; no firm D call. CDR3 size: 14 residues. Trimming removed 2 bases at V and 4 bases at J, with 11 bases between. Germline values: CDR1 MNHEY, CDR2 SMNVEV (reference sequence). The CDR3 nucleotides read TGTGCCAGCAGTTTAAGGCGGGAAGGCTATGGCTACACCTTC. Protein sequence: CASSLRREGYGYTF.

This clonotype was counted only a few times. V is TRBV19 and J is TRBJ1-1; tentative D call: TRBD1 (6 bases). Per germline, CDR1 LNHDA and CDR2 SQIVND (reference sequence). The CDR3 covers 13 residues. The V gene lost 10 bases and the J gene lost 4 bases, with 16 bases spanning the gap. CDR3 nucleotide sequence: TGTGCCATTCGGAGGGGGTCGGGCACTGAAGCTTTCTTT. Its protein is CAIRRGSGTEAFF.

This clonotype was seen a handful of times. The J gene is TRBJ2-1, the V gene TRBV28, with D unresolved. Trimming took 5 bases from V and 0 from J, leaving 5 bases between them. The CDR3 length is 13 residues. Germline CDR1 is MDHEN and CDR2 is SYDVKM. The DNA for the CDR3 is TGTGCCAGCAGTCCGAGCTCCTACAATGAGCAGTTCTTC. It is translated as CASSPSSYNEQFF.

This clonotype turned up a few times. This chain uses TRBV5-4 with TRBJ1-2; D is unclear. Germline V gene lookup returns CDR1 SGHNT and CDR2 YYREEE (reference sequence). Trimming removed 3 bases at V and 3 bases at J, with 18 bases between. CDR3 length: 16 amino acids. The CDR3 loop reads CASSSARDTYYYGYTF. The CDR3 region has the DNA TGTGCCAGCAGCTCGGCCAGAGACACGTACTACTATGGCTACACCTTC.

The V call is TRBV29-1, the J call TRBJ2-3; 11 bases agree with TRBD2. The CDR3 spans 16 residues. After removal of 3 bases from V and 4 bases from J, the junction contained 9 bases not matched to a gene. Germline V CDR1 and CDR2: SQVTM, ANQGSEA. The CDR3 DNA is TGCAGCGTTGATGGTAGCGGGGGGGCCCTCGCAGATACGCAGTATTTT. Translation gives CSVDGSGGALADTQYF.

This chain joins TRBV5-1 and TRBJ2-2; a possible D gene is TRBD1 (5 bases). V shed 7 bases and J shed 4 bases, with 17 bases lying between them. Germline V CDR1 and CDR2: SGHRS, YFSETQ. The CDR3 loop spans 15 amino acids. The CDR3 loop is CASGHPQGSTGELFF. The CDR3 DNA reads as TGCGCCAGCGGCCACCCCCAGGGATCCACCGGGGAGCTGTTTTTT.

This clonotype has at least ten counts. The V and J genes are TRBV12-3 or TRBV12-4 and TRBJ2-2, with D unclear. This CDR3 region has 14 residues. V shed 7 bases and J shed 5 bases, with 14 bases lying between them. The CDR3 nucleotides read TGTGCCAGCAACCCGCTGGGTATTACCGGGGAGCTGTTTTTT. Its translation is CASNPLGITGELFF.

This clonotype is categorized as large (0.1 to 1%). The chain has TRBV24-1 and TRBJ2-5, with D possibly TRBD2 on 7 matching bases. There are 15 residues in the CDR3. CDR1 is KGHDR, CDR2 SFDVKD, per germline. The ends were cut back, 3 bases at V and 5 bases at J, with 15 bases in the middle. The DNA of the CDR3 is TGTGCCACCAGTGATGCAGGGGAGGGTCGGGAGACCCAGTACTTC. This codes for CATSDAGEGRETQYF.

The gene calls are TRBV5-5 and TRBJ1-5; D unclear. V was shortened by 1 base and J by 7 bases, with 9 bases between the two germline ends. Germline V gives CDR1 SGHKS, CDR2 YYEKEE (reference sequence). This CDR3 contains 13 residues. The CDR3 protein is CASSLPGGQPQHF. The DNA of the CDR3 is TGTGCCAGCAGCTTGCCGGGCGGACAGCCCCAGCATTTT. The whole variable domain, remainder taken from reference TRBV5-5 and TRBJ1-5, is DAGVTQSPTHLIKTRGQQVTLRCSPISGHKSVSWYQQVLGQGPQFIFQYYEKEERGRGNFPDRFSARQFPNYSSELNVNALLLGDSALYLCASSLPGGQPQHFGDGTRLSIL.

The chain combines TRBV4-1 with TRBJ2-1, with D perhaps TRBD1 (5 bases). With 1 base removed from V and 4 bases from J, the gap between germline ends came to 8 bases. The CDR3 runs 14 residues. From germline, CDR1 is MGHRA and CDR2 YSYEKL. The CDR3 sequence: CASSQGRVYNEQFF. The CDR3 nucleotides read TGCGCCAGCAGCCAAGGCAGGGTGTACAATGAGCAGTTCTTC.

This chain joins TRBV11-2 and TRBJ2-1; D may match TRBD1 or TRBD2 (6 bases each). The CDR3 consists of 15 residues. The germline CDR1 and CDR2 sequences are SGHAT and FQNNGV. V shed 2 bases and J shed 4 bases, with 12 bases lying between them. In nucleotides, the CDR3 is TGTGCCAGCAGCTTACGAGGGGGGACATACAATGAGCAGTTCTTC. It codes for CASSLRGGTYNEQFF. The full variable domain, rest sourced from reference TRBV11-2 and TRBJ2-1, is EAGVAQSPRYKIIEKRQSVAFWCNPISGHATLYWYQQILGQGPKLLIQFQNNGVVDDSQLPKDRFSAERLKGVDSTLKIQPAKLEDSAVYLCASSLRGGTYNEQFFGPGTRLTVL.

The CDR3 region has the DNA TGCAGTGCTAGAGTGGAAGGAAAACTGTTTTTT. Residues: CSARVEGKLFF. The J gene is TRBJ1-4, the V gene TRBV20-1; D call uncertain. V shed 1 base and J shed 10 bases, with 7 bases lying between them. The CDR3 is made up of 11 amino acids. CDR1 and CDR2 (germline): DFQATT, SNEGSKA (reference sequence).

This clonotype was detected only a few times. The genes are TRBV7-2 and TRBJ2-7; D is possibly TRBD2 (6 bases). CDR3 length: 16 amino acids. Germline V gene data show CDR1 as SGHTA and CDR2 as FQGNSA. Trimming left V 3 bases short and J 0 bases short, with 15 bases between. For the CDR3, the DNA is TGTGCCAGCAGCTTCCTCGACCCCGGGAGCTCCTACGAGCAGTACTTC. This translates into CASSFLDPGSSYEQYF.

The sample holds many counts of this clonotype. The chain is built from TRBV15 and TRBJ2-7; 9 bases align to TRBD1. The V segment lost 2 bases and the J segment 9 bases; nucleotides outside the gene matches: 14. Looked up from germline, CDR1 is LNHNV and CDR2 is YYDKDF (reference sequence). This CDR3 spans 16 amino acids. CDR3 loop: CATSRHRDRAVISQYF. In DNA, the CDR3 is TGTGCCACCAGCAGACACAGGGACAGGGCGGTTATTTCGCAGTACTTC.

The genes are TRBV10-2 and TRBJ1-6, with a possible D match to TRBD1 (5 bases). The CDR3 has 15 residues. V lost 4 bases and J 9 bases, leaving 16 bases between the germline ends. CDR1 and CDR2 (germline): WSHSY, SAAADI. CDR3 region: CASSAGGVLISPLHF. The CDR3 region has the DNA TGCGCCAGCAGTGCGGGAGGGGTTTTGATTTCACCCCTCCACTTT.

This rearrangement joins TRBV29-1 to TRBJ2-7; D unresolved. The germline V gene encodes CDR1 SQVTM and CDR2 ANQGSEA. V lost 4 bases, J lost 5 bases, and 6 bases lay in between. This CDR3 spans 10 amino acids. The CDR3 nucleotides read TGCAGCGTTGGGGCGAACGAGCAGTACTTC. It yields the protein CSVGANEQYF.